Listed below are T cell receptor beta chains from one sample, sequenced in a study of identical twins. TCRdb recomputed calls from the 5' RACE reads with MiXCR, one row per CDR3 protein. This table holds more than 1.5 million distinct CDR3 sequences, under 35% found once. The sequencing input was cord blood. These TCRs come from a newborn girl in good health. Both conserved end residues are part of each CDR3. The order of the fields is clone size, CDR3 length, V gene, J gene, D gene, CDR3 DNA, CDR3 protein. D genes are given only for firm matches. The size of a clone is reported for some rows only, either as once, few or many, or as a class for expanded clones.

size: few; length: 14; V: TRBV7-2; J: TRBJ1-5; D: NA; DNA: TGTGCCAACAGCCCCCGAGGGTATTATCAGCCCCAGCATTTT; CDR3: CANSPRGYYQPQHF
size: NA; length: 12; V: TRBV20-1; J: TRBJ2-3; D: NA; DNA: TGCAGTGCTACTCCTAGCACAGATACGCAGTATTTT; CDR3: CSATPSTDTQYF
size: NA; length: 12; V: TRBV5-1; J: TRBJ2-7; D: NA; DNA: TGCGCCAGCAGTCAACAGGGTACCGAGCAGTACTTC; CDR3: CASSQQGTEQYF
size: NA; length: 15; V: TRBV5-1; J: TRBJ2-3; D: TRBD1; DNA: TGCGCCAGCAGTTCTGGGACAGCCTTAACAGATACGCAGTATTTT; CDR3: CASSSGTALTDTQYF
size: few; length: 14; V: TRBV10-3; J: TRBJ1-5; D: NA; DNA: TGTGCCATCAGTGACACCTATAGCAATCAGCCCCAGCATTTT; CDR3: CAISDTYSNQPQHF
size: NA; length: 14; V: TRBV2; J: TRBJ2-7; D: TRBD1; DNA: TGTGCCAGCAGACCGTGGGACAGCTCCTACGAGCAGTACTTC; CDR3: CASRPWDSSYEQYF
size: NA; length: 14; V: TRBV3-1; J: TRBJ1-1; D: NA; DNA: TGTGCCAGCAGCCAAGTCCTGGGGTCCACTGAAGCTTTCTTT; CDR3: CASSQVLGSTEAFF
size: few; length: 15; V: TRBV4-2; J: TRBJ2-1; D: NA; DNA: TGTGCCAGCAGCCAAGCCGTCGGGGCCTACAATGAGCAGTTCTTC; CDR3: CASSQAVGAYNEQFF
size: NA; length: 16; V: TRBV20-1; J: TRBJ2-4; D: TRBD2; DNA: TGCAGTGCTGTTGGACTAGCGGGATTCGCCAAAAACATTCAGTACTTC; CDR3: CSAVGLAGFAKNIQYF
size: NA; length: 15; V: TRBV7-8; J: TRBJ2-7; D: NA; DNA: TGTGCCAGCAGATGGAGGACGGATCTCTCCTACGAGCAGTACTTC; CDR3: CASRWRTDLSYEQYF
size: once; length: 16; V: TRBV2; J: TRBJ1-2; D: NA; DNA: TGTGCCAGCACCAAAGGCGCGGCAGCGCTTGGCTATGGCTACACCTTC; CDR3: CASTKGAAALGYGYTF
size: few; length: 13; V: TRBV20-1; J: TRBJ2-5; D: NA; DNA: TGCAGTGCGACGGGACAGCGGGGAGAGACCCAGTACTTC; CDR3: CSATGQRGETQYF
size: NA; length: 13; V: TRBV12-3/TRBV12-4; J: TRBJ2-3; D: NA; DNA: TGTGCCAGCAAGCTTTCTGGGGGAGATACGCAGTATTTT; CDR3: CASKLSGGDTQYF
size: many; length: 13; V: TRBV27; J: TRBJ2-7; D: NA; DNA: TGTGCCAGCAGCTTTGGCTCAACCTACGAGCAGTACTTC; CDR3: CASSFGSTYEQYF
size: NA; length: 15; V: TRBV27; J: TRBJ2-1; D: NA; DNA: TGTGCCAGCACCTCCACGGGAGTCGGGTACAATGAGCAGTTCTTC; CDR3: CASTSTGVGYNEQFF
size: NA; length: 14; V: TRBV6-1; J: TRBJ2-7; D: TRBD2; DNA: TGTGCCAGCAGTCGACTAGCGCAACCTTACGAGCAGTACTTC; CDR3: CASSRLAQPYEQYF
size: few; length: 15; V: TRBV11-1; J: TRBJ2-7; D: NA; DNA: TGTGCCAGCAGCTTAAATCGCGGGATCTCCTACGAGCAGTACTTC; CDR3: CASSLNRGISYEQYF
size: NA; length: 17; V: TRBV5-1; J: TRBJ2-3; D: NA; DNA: TGCGCCAGCAGCTTGAGAGGGGCCCCAGGTAGCACAGATACGCAGTATTTT; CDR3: CASSLRGAPGSTDTQYF
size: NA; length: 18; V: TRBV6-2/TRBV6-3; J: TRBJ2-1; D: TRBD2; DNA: TGTGCCAGCAGTTACCGTAAACGTAGCGGGAGCTCCTACAATGAGCAGTTCTTC; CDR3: CASSYRKRSGSSYNEQFF
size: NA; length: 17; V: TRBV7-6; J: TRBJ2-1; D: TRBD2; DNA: TGTGCCAGCAGCTTATATTACGGGACTAGTGGGCACAATGAGCAGTTCTTC; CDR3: CASSLYYGTSGHNEQFF
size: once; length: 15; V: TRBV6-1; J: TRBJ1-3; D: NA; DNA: TGTGCCAGCAGGGGTGTAGACAGGACTGGAAACACCATATATTTT; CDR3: CASRGVDRTGNTIYF
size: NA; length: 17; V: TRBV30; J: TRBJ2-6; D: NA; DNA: TGTGCCTGGAGTGTAGGCAGGAGTCTTCCTGGGGCCAACGTCCTGACTTTC; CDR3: CAWSVGRSLPGANVLTF
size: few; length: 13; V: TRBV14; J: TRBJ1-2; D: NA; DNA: TGTGCCAGCAGCCAACATTACAGGGTTGGCTACACCTTC; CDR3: CASSQHYRVGYTF
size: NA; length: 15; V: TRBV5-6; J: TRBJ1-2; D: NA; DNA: TGTGCCAGCAGCTTGAGGTGGGCGCAGTACTATGGCTACACCTTC; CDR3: CASSLRWAQYYGYTF